The text below deals with one T cell receptor beta chain. Some clones are missing from TCRdb's copy, which holds only in-frame ones; the method was immunoSEQ multiplex PCR. The sample lists over 25,000 clones, around 73% occurring once. The data derive from a study of blood T cell repertoires in COVID-19. Study overall: Sample material is recorded as cDNA or gDNA derived from T cells, B-cell-depleted T cells, or PBMCs.

This CDR3 is built from 15 residues. V dropped 5 bases and J dropped 5; count of bases not matched to a gene: 8. Germline V gene lookup returns CDR1 MGHDK and CDR2 SYGVNS. The source is an elderly man with acute or convalescent COVID-19. The V and J genes are TRBV25-1 and TRBJ2-2; 7 bases align to TRBD1. The sequenced material came from peripheral blood. The CDR3 region has the DNA TGTGCCAGCAGTCAATCCGGGACAGATACCGGGGAGCTGTTTTTT. Translating gives CASSQSGTDTGELFF. The full variable domain, completed using reference TRBV25-1 and TRBJ2-2, is EADIYQTPRYLVIGTGKKITLECSQTMGHDKMYWYQQDPGMELHLIHYSYGVNSTEKGDLSSESTVSRIRTEHFPLTLESARPSHTSQYLCASSQSGTDTGELFFGEGSRLTVL.